The rows below give T cell receptor beta chains drawn from one sample of a study of control samples from healthy donors and cancer patients. The protocol was immunoSEQ multiplex PCR, while the TCRdb copy is restricted to in-frame clones and leaves out a portion. The sample has around 76,000 clones; around 94% are singletons. The source material was blood. All receptors derive from a woman in her 40s in good health. The CDR3 runs from the conserved cysteine through the conserved F or W. Fields, in order: V gene, J gene, clone size, D gene, CDR3 DNA, CDR3 protein. D genes are given only for firm matches. Clone size, where shown, is once, few, many, or a class for clones that have expanded.

v_call: TRBV19
j_call: TRBJ1-2
clone_size: .
d_call: .
cdr3_nt: TGTGCCAGTAGTATAGAACAGGGACGTGGCTACACCTTC
cdr3_aa: CASSIEQGRGYTF

v_call: TRBV6-5
j_call: TRBJ1-2
clone_size: .
d_call: TRBD1
cdr3_nt: TGTGCCAGCAGCCCGGACAGGATTGCTGGCTACACCTTC
cdr3_aa: CASSPDRIAGYTF

v_call: TRBV5-6
j_call: TRBJ1-6
clone_size: once
d_call: .
cdr3_nt: TGTGCCAGCAGCTTTTCGGGGGACGGCGGGGGTGCGTCTGGGTCACCCCTCCACTTT
cdr3_aa: CASSFSGDGGGASGSPLHF

v_call: TRBV6-5
j_call: TRBJ1-2
clone_size: .
d_call: .
cdr3_nt: TGTGCCAGCAGTAAAAGGGGGATCGGGATTGCTGGCTACACCTTC
cdr3_aa: CASSKRGIGIAGYTF

v_call: TRBV4-1
j_call: TRBJ2-3
clone_size: .
d_call: .
cdr3_nt: TGCGCCAGCAGCCAAGAAGTCAGGGACACAGATACGCAGTATTTT
cdr3_aa: CASSQEVRDTDTQYF

v_call: TRBV28
j_call: TRBJ1-3
clone_size: .
d_call: .
cdr3_nt: TGTGCCAGCAGTTTAGTAAGGGGCCGCTCTGGAAACACCATATATTTT
cdr3_aa: CASSLVRGRSGNTIYF

v_call: TRBV24-1
j_call: TRBJ2-1
clone_size: .
d_call: .
cdr3_nt: TGTGCCACCAGCGACCCAGGGGGCGCGCGGGGGAATGAGCAGTTCTTC
cdr3_aa: CATSDPGGARGNEQFF

v_call: TRBV6-5
j_call: TRBJ1-4
clone_size: .
d_call: .
cdr3_nt: TGTGCCAGTCGAGAACAGGGTGGAACTAATGAAAAACTGTTTTTT
cdr3_aa: CASREQGGTNEKLFF

v_call: TRBV27
j_call: TRBJ2-7
clone_size: .
d_call: .
cdr3_nt: TGTGCCAGCAGTTTGAAACCCGCGGAAATCTACGAGCAGTACTTC
cdr3_aa: CASSLKPAEIYEQYF

v_call: TRBV29-1
j_call: TRBJ1-4
clone_size: once
d_call: .
cdr3_nt: TGCAGCGCTCTAGACAGTAATGAAAAACTGTTTTTT
cdr3_aa: CSALDSNEKLFF

v_call: TRBV2
j_call: TRBJ2-1
clone_size: .
d_call: TRBD2
cdr3_nt: TGTGCCAGCAGCACCTATCGGACTAGCGCCTACAATGAGCAGTTCTTC
cdr3_aa: CASSTYRTSAYNEQFF

v_call: TRBV18
j_call: TRBJ1-2
clone_size: few
d_call: .
cdr3_nt: TGTGCCAGCTCTATGAGGGAACCTCTACCTAACTATGGCTACACCTTC
cdr3_aa: CASSMREPLPNYGYTF

v_call: TRBV11-2
j_call: TRBJ1-3
clone_size: .
d_call: .
cdr3_nt: TGTGCCAGCAGGATTTCAGGGTACTCTGGAAACACCATATATTTT
cdr3_aa: CASRISGYSGNTIYF

v_call: TRBV6-5
j_call: TRBJ2-1
clone_size: once
d_call: .
cdr3_nt: TGTGCCAGCAGTACGTGGTATAGCGGCGCGAATGAGCAGTTCTTC
cdr3_aa: CASSTWYSGANEQFF

v_call: TRBV3-1/TRBV3-2
j_call: TRBJ1-5
clone_size: .
d_call: TRBD1
cdr3_nt: TGTGCCAGCAGCCAAGGGACAGGGAATGGGCAGCCCCAGCATTTT
cdr3_aa: CASSQGTGNGQPQHF

v_call: TRBV7-3
j_call: TRBJ2-1
clone_size: .
d_call: .
cdr3_nt: TGTGCCAGCAGCTTAAACGGGGCGGGCAATGAGCAGTTCTTC
cdr3_aa: CASSLNGAGNEQFF

v_call: TRBV28
j_call: TRBJ1-1
clone_size: .
d_call: .
cdr3_nt: TGTGCCAGCAGTTCGGTCCCTGGAAGGGTGAACACTGAAGCTTTCTTT
cdr3_aa: CASSSVPGRVNTEAFF

v_call: TRBV7-2
j_call: TRBJ2-2
clone_size: .
d_call: .
cdr3_nt: TGTGCCAGCAGCATCAGCCATCTAGCGACCGGGGAGCTGTTTTTT
cdr3_aa: CASSISHLATGELFF

v_call: TRBV24-1
j_call: TRBJ2-2
clone_size: .
d_call: TRBD1
cdr3_nt: TGTGCCATCTCAGCCCCGTGGCAGGGGGCCGGGGAGCTGTTTTTT
cdr3_aa: CAISAPWQGAGELFF

v_call: TRBV6-1
j_call: TRBJ2-6
clone_size: .
d_call: .
cdr3_nt: TGTGCCAGCAGTGAAGGACGGCTCTCTGGGGCCAACGTCCTGACTTTC
cdr3_aa: CASSEGRLSGANVLTF

v_call: TRBV6-5
j_call: TRBJ2-7
clone_size: .
d_call: .
cdr3_nt: TGTGCCAGCAGCCGGGACGGCTCCAACTACGAGCAGTACTTC
cdr3_aa: CASSRDGSNYEQYF

v_call: TRBV5-1
j_call: TRBJ1-5
clone_size: .
d_call: .
cdr3_nt: TGCGCCAGCAGCCCTAACGGGGGTCAGCCCCAGCATTTT
cdr3_aa: CASSPNGGQPQHF

v_call: TRBV28
j_call: TRBJ1-3
clone_size: .
d_call: TRBD1
cdr3_nt: TGTGCCAGCAGCTTAGGCGGGACAGATGGAAACACCATATATTTT
cdr3_aa: CASSLGGTDGNTIYF

v_call: TRBV15
j_call: TRBJ1-2
clone_size: once
d_call: .
cdr3_nt: TGTGCCACCAGCAGAGAAAGGGTCTATGGCTACACCTTC
cdr3_aa: CATSRERVYGYTF

v_call: TRBV7-9
j_call: TRBJ2-5
clone_size: .
d_call: .
cdr3_nt: TGTGCCAGCAGCCCCTGGACAGAGGAGACCCAGTACTTC
cdr3_aa: CASSPWTEETQYF

v_call: TRBV18
j_call: TRBJ1-1
clone_size: .
d_call: .
cdr3_nt: TGTGCCAGCTCACCTTCCGGGACACCGATGAACACTGAAGCTTTCTTT
cdr3_aa: CASSPSGTPMNTEAFF

v_call: TRBV12-3/TRBV12-4
j_call: TRBJ2-7
clone_size: .
d_call: .
cdr3_nt: TGTGCCAGCAGAACGACGGGTCAGGGGCAGTACTTC
cdr3_aa: CASRTTGQGQYF

v_call: TRBV18
j_call: TRBJ2-7
clone_size: .
d_call: TRBD1
cdr3_nt: TGTGCCAGCTCACCAAGGGACAGGGGCGAGCAGTACTTC
cdr3_aa: CASSPRDRGEQYF

v_call: TRBV5-5
j_call: TRBJ1-5
clone_size: .
d_call: TRBD1
cdr3_nt: TGTGCCAGCAGTTTTCAGGGGGCGGCGAGCAATCAGCCCCAGCATTTT
cdr3_aa: CASSFQGAASNQPQHF

v_call: TRBV5-4
j_call: TRBJ2-3
clone_size: once
d_call: .
cdr3_nt: TGTGCCAGCAGCTTCTTAGGGGTGGCTAGCACAGATACGCAGTATTTT
cdr3_aa: CASSFLGVASTDTQYF